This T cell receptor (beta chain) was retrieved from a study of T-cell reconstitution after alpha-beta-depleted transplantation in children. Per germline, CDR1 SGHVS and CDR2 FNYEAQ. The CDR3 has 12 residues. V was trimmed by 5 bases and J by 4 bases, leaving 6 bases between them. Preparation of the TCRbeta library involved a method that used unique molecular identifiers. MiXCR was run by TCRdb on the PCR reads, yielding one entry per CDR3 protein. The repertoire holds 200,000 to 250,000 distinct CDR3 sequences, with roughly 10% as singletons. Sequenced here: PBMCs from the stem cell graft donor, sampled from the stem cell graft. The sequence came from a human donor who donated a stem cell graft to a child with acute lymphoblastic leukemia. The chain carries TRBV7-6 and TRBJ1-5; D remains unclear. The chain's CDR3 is CASSPVNQPQHF. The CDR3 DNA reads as TGTGCCAGCAGCCCAGTAAATCAGCCCCAGCATTTT. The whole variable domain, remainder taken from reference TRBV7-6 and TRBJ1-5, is GAGVSQSPRYKVTKRGQDVALRCDPISGHVSLYWYRQALGQGPEFLTYFNYEAQQDKSGLPNDRFSAERPEGSISTLTIQRTEQRDSAMYRCASSPVNQPQHFGDGTRLSIL.